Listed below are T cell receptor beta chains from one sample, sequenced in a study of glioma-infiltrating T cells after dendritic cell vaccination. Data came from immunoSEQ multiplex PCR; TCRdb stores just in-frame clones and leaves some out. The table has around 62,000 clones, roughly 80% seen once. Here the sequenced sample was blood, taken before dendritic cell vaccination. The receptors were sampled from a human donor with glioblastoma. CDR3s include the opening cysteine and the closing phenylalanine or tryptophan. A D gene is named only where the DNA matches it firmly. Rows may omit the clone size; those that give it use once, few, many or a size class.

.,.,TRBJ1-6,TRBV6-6,CASSYDGQGNSPLHF,TGTGCCAGCAGTTACGACGGGCAGGGTAATTCACCCCTCCACTTT
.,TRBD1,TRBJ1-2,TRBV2,CASRDRRTGYGYTF,TGTGCCAGCAGGGACCGTCGGACAGGGTATGGCTACACCTTC
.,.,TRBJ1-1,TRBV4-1,CASSLPGLGTEAFF,TGCGCCAGCAGCCTTCCGGGACTCGGAACTGAAGCTTTCTTT
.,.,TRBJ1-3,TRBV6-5,CASTAVSGNTIYF,TGTGCCAGCACCGCGGTCTCTGGAAACACCATATATTTT
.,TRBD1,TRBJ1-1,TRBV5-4,CASSSTGGDEAFF,TGTGCCAGCAGCTCCACAGGGGGCGACGAAGCTTTCTTT
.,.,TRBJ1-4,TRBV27,CASEQGTNEKLFF,TGTGCCAGCGAACAGGGAACTAATGAAAAACTGTTTTTT
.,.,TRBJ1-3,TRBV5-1,CASSWGNGYTIYF,TGCGCCAGCAGCTGGGGCAATGGCTACACCATATATTTT
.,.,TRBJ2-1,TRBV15,CATSRGLESNEQFF,TGTGCCACCAGCAGAGGCCTAGAGTCGAATGAGCAGTTCTTC
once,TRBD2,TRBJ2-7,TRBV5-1,CASSLLLGAGGEQYF,TGCGCCAGCAGCCTCCTCCTGGGTGCGGGAGGCGAGCAGTACTTC
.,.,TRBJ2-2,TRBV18,CASKPAGGPGELFF,TGTGCCAGCAAACCGGCCGGTGGGCCCGGGGAGCTGTTTTTT
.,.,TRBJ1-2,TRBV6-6,CASIDRSNYGYTF,TGTGCCAGCATCGACAGGTCTAACTATGGCTACACCTTC
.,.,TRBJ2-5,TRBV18,CASSPAGRLKYQETQYF,TGTGCCAGCTCACCAGCCGGCAGACTAAAGTACCAAGAGACCCAGTACTTC
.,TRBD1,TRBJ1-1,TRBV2,CASTKGQLNTEAFF,TGTGCCAGCACTAAGGGACAGTTGAACACTGAAGCTTTCTTT
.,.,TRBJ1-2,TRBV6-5,CASSYWRDGGHGYTF,TGTGCCAGCAGTTACTGGAGAGACGGGGGGCATGGCTACACCTTC
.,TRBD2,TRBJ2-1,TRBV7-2,CASSFLAGGLDEQFF,TGTGCCAGCAGCTTTCTCGCGGGGGGGCTGGATGAGCAGTTCTTC
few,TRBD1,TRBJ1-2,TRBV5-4,CASSLRQGEYGYTF,TGTGCCAGCAGCTTGAGACAGGGAGAATATGGCTACACCTTC
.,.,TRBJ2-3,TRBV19,CASMVPGLRPITQYF,TGTGCCAGTATGGTACCGGGTCTCCGGCCTATAACGCAGTATTTT
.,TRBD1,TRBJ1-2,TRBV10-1,CASSEAGGYGYTF,TGCGCCAGCAGTGAGGCAGGGGGCTATGGCTACACCTTC
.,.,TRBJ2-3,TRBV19,CASKTGTSADTQYF,TGTGCCAGTAAAACCGGGACATCCGCAGATACGCAGTATTTT
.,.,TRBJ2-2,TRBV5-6,CASSIPPRTGELFF,TGTGCCAGCAGCATCCCCCCCCGGACCGGGGAGCTGTTTTTT
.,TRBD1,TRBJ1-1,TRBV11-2,CASSWDRVRAEAFF,TGTGCCAGCAGCTGGGACAGGGTTAGGGCTGAAGCTTTCTTT
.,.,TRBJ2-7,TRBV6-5,CASSPITSGSEQYF,TGTGCCAGCAGTCCAATTACTTCCGGGTCCGAGCAGTACTTC
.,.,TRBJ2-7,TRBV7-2,CASSSLSTFSEQYF,TGTGCCAGCAGCTCCCTGAGTACTTTTAGCGAGCAGTACTTC
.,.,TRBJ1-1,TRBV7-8,CASRPWVNVAGTEAFF,TGTGCCAGCAGACCATGGGTGAATGTGGCGGGCACTGAAGCTTTCTTT
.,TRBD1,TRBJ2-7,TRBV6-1,CASGPLPTGAHEQYF,TGTGCCAGCGGGCCCCTCCCGACAGGGGCTCACGAGCAGTACTTC
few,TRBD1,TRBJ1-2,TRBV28,CASSFLGQQFYGYTF,TGTGCCAGCAGTTTTCTGGGACAGCAATTCTATGGCTACACCTTC
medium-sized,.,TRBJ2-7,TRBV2,CASSDGDLRWYEQYF,TGTGCCAGCAGTGATGGGGACTTGCGGTGGTACGAGCAGTACTTC
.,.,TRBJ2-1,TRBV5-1,CASSPKTSSYEQFF,TGCGCCAGCAGCCCGAAAACTAGTTCCTATGAGCAGTTCTTC
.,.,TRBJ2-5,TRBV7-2,CASSFMTSGETQYF,TGTGCCAGCAGCTTTATGACTAGTGGGGAGACCCAGTACTTC
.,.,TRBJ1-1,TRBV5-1,CASSNRGPNTEAFF,TGCGCCAGCAGCAACCGCGGCCCGAACACTGAAGCTTTCTTT
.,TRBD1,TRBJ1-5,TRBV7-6,CASSPTTGDQPQHF,TGTGCCAGCAGCCCTACGACAGGGGACCAGCCCCAGCATTTT
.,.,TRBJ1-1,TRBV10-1,CASQLARNTEAFF,TGCGCCAGTCAACTAGCGAGGAACACTGAAGCTTTCTTT
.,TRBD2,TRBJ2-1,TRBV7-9,CASRKEGLAGGPIYNEQFF,TGTGCCAGCAGAAAAGAGGGGCTAGCGGGGGGGCCGATCTACAATGAGCAGTTCTTC
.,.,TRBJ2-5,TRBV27,CASSPTDRGETQYF,TGTGCCAGCAGTCCCACCGATAGGGGAGAGACCCAGTACTTC
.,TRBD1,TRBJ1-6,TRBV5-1,CASSFSDREVSPLHF,TGCGCCAGCAGCTTTTCGGACAGGGAGGTCTCACCCCTCCACTTT
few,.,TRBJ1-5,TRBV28,CASTEGAGFQPQHF,TGTGCCAGCACCGAAGGGGCGGGGTTTCAGCCCCAGCATTTT
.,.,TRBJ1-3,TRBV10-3,CAISEGGMGNTIYF,TGTGCCATCAGTGAAGGGGGTATGGGAAACACCATATATTTT
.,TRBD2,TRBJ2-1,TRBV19,CASSIGGGSYNEQFF,TGTGCCAGTAGTATAGGCGGGGGGTCCTACAATGAGCAGTTCTTC
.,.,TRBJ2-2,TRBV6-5,CASRPLGEVTGELFF,TGTGCCAGCAGGCCACTCGGGGAGGTCACCGGGGAGCTGTTTTTT
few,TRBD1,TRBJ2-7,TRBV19,CASSRYGDRSYEQYF,TGTGCCAGTAGTAGATATGGGGACAGGTCTTACGAGCAGTACTTC
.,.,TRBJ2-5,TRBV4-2,CASSQRGRGETQYF,TGTGCCAGCAGCCAAAGGGGAAGAGGAGAGACCCAGTACTTC
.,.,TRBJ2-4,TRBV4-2,CASSQDWGLGNIQYF,TGTGCCAGCAGCCAAGATTGGGGGCTCGGGAACATTCAGTACTTC
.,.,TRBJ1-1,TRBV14,CASSQSGRLMNTEAFF,TGTGCCAGCAGCCAGTCAGGCCGTCTAATGAACACTGAAGCTTTCTTT
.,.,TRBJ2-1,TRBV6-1,CASRGGNWDEQFF,TGTGCCAGCAGGGGAGGCAATTGGGATGAGCAGTTCTTC
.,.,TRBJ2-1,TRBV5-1,CASSADSYNEQFF,TGCGCCAGCAGCGCGGACAGCTACAATGAGCAGTTCTTC
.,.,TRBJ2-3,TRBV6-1,CASSEGRDTDTQYF,TGTGCCAGCAGTGAAGGGAGGGACACAGATACGCAGTATTTT
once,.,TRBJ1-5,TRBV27,CASSFGGLNQPQHF,TGTGCCAGCAGTTTCGGGGGGCTGAATCAGCCCCAGCATTTT
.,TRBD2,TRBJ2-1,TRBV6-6,CASSYSGAGGAVEQFF,TGTGCCAGCAGTTACTCCGGGGCGGGGGGGGCGGTTGAGCAGTTCTTC
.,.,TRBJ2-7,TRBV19,CASSVQVDSRPYEQYF,TGTGCCAGTAGTGTCCAAGTGGACAGCCGCCCCTACGAGCAGTACTTC